The T cell receptor (beta chain) described here comes from a study of blood T cell repertoires in COVID-19. Study background: Researchers got acute and convalescent COVID-19 samples from the United States, Italy and Spain.

The protocol was immunoSEQ multiplex PCR, while the TCRdb copy is restricted to in-frame clones and leaves out a portion. The table shows over 110,000 clones, with roughly 82% occurring only once. V trimming: 1 base; J trimming: 0 bases; junction bases outside the gene matches: 6. The CDR3 runs to 17 residues. Germline V gene sequence: CDR1 SNHLY, CDR2 FYNNEI. Sequenced input: peripheral blood. The receptor was derived from a man between 60 and 75 years old with active or convalescent COVID-19. The chain carries TRBV2 and TRBJ2-5; 9 bases fit TRBD2. CDR3 amino acids: CASSEDLAGAYQETQYF. CDR3 coding DNA: TGTGCCAGCAGTGAAGATTTAGCGGGGGCCTACCAAGAGACCCAGTACTTC.